Described below is a single TCR beta chain sequence and its context. Its antigen remains unknown. The CDR3 contains 14 residues. Per the germline V gene, CDR1 is SGHNT and CDR2 is YYREEE (reference sequence). Unmatched junction bases numbered 3, after V lost 4 bases and J lost 4 bases. These data belong to a study of beta chain features in type 1 diabetes. General observations from the study: In all four CD4+ subsets, TCRB CDR3 length was significantly, moderately reduced in type 1 diabetes.

Reverse transcription of all isolated RNA meant that expressed TCRB transcripts were sequenced. Libraries were prepared by immunoSEQ multiplex PCR; TCRdb keeps only in-frame clonotypes and omits some of them. The sample consists of about 180,000 clones, roughly 7.1% of them appearing once. The gene calls are TRBV5-4 and TRBJ2-1; 9 nucleotides match TRBD2. The material sequenced was central memory CD4+ T cells from blood. The origin of this receptor is a woman aged 40 to 50 with type 1 diabetes. The CDR3 region is CASSQTSGYNEQFF. The CDR3 bases are TGTGCCAGCAGCCAGACTAGCGGATACAATGAGCAGTTCTTC.